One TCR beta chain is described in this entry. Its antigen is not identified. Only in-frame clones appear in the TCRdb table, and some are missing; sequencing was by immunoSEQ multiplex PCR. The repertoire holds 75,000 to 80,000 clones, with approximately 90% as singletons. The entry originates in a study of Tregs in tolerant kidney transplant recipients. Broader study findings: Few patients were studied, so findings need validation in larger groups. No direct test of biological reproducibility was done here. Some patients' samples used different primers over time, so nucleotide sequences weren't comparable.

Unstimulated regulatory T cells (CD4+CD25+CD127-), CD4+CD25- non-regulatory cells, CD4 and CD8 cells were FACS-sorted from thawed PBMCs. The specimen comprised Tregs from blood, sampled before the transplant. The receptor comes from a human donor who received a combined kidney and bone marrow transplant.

The DNA of the CDR3 is TGTGCCAGCAGCCCCCAGGGGGCGGCGGATGAGCAGTTCTTC. Residues: CASSPQGAADEQFF. V gene TRBV28 combines with J gene TRBJ2-1; 8 positions match TRBD1. Per the germline V gene, CDR1 is MDHEN and CDR2 is SYDVKM. V gave up 6 bases and J gave up 8 bases; unmatched junction bases: 9. The CDR3 is made up of 14 amino acids.